These 2 T cell receptor beta chains were all obtained from the same sample, sequenced in a study of blood T cell repertoires in COVID-19. The repertoire was sequenced with immunoSEQ multiplex PCR; TCRdb's copy has only in-frame clones and lacks some. The sample has about 300,000 clones, roughly 91% seen once; the top ten hold about 4.6%. The sequencing input was peripheral blood. All receptors derive from a man aged 40-55 years with acute or convalescent COVID-19.

The chain combines TRBV5-6 with TRBJ2-3; D is ambiguous. Germline assignment: CDR1 SGHDT and CDR2 YYEEEE. The CDR3 contains 12 residues. The V and J ends lost 2 bases and 3 bases respectively, with 4 bases between them. CDR3 region: CASSFTTDTQYF. The CDR3 DNA sequence: TGTGCCAGCAGCTTTACTACAGATACGCAGTATTTT.

This chain uses TRBV10-1 with TRBJ1-2, with 9 bases fitting TRBD1. V lost 4 bases, J lost 5 bases, and 5 bases stayed unmatched. This CDR3 is built from 14 residues. Germline CDR1 is WNHNN and CDR2 is SYGVQD (reference sequence). The CDR3 DNA is TGCGCCAGCAGTGGGGGACAGGGTAAGTATGGCTACACCTTC. Protein sequence: CASSGGQGKYGYTF.